This section outlines one T cell receptor (beta chain) sequence together with its context. The antigen remains undetermined. CDR3 length equals 15 residues. V shed 2 bases and J 5 bases; nucleotides not matched to a gene: 7. CDR1 ENHRY and CDR2 SYGVKD come from the germline V gene. Using immunoSEQ multiplex PCR, the repertoire was profiled, and TCRdb retains in-frame clones only, with some absent. The table lists some 80,000 clones, 86% of them singletons. This specimen comes from a study of T cell responses to AZD1222 COVID-19 vaccine. Findings and limits, study-wide: Recipients of AZD1222 seropositive at baseline numbered only 5 to 7. An increase in Spike-specific TCR breadth and depth was observed after two AZD1222 doses. Researchers took repertoire samples only after the peak T cell response had come.

This chain connects TRBV10-3 to TRBJ2-5, with TRBD2 matching over 8 bases. This TCR was sampled from an adult in good health. The sample here was peripheral blood, taken on day 0 of AZD1222 vaccination. The CDR3 reads CAISEKAGVGETQYF. The CDR3 nucleotides are TGTGCCATCAGTGAGAAAGCGGGAGTGGGGGAGACCCAGTACTTC.